This is a list of T cell receptor beta chains from one sample in a study of HIV-infected patients and healthy controls. TCRdb called the 5' RACE reads again in MiXCR, with one record for every CDR3 protein. The profile shows thousands of distinct CDR3 sequences, under 11% of them singletons. Specimen: blood, collected during antiretroviral therapy. These receptors came from an adult with HIV infection. The CDR3 runs from the conserved cysteine through the conserved F or W. A D gene is named only where the DNA matches it firmly. The listing skips clone size in some rows; elsewhere it reads once, few, many or a size class.

.	TRBV6-6	TRBJ1-1	many	CASSYPSGATEAFF	TGTGCCAGCAGTTACCCTAGTGGGGCGACCGAAGCTTTCTTT
.	TRBV20-1	TRBJ2-5	many	CSATVGGGVEETQYF	TGCAGTGCTACAGTGGGGGGCGGGGTCGAAGAGACCCAGTACTTC
TRBD2	TRBV7-9	TRBJ2-3	few	CASSLMAGGPDTQYF	TGTGCCAGCAGCCTTATGGCGGGGGGGCCGGATACGCAGTATTTT
.	TRBV2	TRBJ2-3	many	CASSATGISTDTQYF	TGTGCCAGCAGTGCAACAGGGATTTCCACAGATACGCAGTATTTT
.	TRBV7-9	TRBJ2-7	medium-sized	CASSQVGPRSYYEQYF	TGTGCCAGCAGCCAGGTTGGACCGAGATCGTACTACGAGCAGTACTTC
TRBD1	TRBV24-1	TRBJ1-5	many	CATSDTRDRRPQHF	TGTGCCACCAGTGATACCCGGGACAGAAGGCCCCAGCATTTT
TRBD2	TRBV6-5	TRBJ2-1	many	CASSYTTSGVSYNEQFF	TGTGCCAGCAGTTACACGACTAGCGGGGTTTCCTACAATGAGCAGTTCTTC
.	TRBV10-3	TRBJ2-2	medium-sized	CATRIDSTPGELFF	TGTGCCACCCGGATAGACAGTACCCCCGGGGAGCTGTTTTTT
TRBD1	TRBV5-1	TRBJ1-6	many	CASSLGFDFFPPGQANSPLHF	TGCGCCAGCAGCTTGGGTTTCGATTTCTTCCCACCGGGACAGGCAAATTCACCCCTCCACTTT
.	TRBV6-1	TRBJ2-3	few	CASSLGGGGLADTQYF	TGTGCCAGTTCACTTGGGGGGGGGGGCCTAGCAGATACGCAGTATTTT
.	TRBV6-6	TRBJ2-3	.	CASNWGLGPTDTQYF	TGTGCCAGCAATTGGGGACTCGGGCCCACAGATACGCAGTATTTT
.	TRBV24-1	TRBJ2-7	medium-sized	CATRVVFYEQYF	TGTGCCACCAGGGTAGTGTTCTACGAGCAGTACTTC
.	TRBV14	TRBJ1-5	.	CASSSNSFEPQHF	TGTGCCAGCAGTTCTAACTCTTTCGAGCCCCAGCATTTT
.	TRBV29-1	TRBJ1-1	many	CSVDRANTEAFF	TGCAGCGTTGATAGGGCCAACACTGAAGCTTTCTTT
.	TRBV5-1	TRBJ2-5	medium-sized	CASSLARSLEGTQYF	TGCGCCAGCAGCTTGGCCCGATCTCTGGAGGGGACCCAGTACTTC
.	TRBV6-2/TRBV6-3	TRBJ1-1	many	CASSSLVGSNTEAFF	TGTGCCAGCTCGAGTTTGGTTGGGTCGAACACTGAAGCTTTCTTT
TRBD1	TRBV7-2	TRBJ1-2	few	CASSLIQGANYGYTF	TGTGCCAGCAGCTTAATACAGGGGGCGAACTATGGCTACACCTTC
.	TRBV18	TRBJ1-1	many	CASSLSGPGPLNTEAFF	TGTGCCAGCTCGCTTTCCGGTCCGGGACCCCTGAACACTGAAGCTTTCTTT
TRBD2	TRBV27	TRBJ2-7	.	CASSFAGGGAYEQYF	TGTGCCAGCAGTTTTGCTGGCGGGGGGGCCTACGAGCAGTACTTC
.	TRBV29-1	TRBJ1-4	many	CSVLPGGEKLFF	TGCAGCGTTTTGCCCGGGGGCGAAAAACTGTTTTTT
TRBD2	TRBV15	TRBJ2-4	few	CATPENGLAGPAKNIQYF	TGTGCCACCCCAGAGAACGGACTAGCGGGGCCAGCCAAAAACATTCAGTACTTC
.	TRBV4-2	TRBJ2-1	.	CASSQGDYNEQFF	TGTGCCAGCAGCCAAGGGGACTACAATGAGCAGTTCTTC
TRBD2	TRBV3-1	TRBJ2-1	few	CASSQVHLAGGPNEQFF	TGTGCCAGCAGCCAAGTTCACTTAGCGGGGGGCCCCAATGAGCAGTTCTTC
.	TRBV19	TRBJ2-1	few	CASTTAGSNNEQFF	TGTGCCAGTACGACAGCTGGGTCTAACAATGAGCAGTTCTTC
.	TRBV27	TRBJ2-5	medium-sized	CASSPEYF	TGTGCCAGCAGCCCGGAGTACTTC
.	TRBV11-2	TRBJ1-1	medium-sized	CASSSPGQQFDTEAFF	TGTGCCAGCAGCTCACCGGGACAACAATTTGACACTGAAGCTTTCTTT
TRBD1	TRBV20-1	TRBJ2-3	many	CSANLLGGEGQGRVTDTQYF	TGCAGTGCTAATCTCCTAGGGGGGGAGGGACAGGGGAGAGTGACAGATACGCAGTATTTT
.	TRBV7-6	TRBJ1-2	many	CASSLRAGGYTF	TGTGCCAGCAGCTTAAGGGCGGGCGGCTACACCTTC
TRBD1	TRBV25-1	TRBJ2-5	few	CACGQAGGTQYF	TGTGCCTGTGGACAGGCCGGCGGGACCCAGTACTTC
.	TRBV6-1	TRBJ2-1	medium-sized	CASRLLNGGSYNEQFF	TGTGCCAGCAGGCTCTTAAACGGGGGCTCTTACAATGAGCAGTTCTTC
.	TRBV6-1	TRBJ1-5	medium-sized	CASSEQQNQPQHF	TGTGCCAGCAGTGAACAGCAGAATCAGCCCCAGCATTTT
.	TRBV28	TRBJ2-5	medium-sized	CASSYPTGAGETQYF	TGTGCCAGCAGCTATCCCACGGGGGCGGGAGAGACCCAGTACTTC